Reported below is one TCR beta chain. The antigen is unknown. The sample comes from a study of cytomegalovirus exposure and HLA in healthy donors. Points from the study as a whole: First-cohort TCR clusters were later found to tend to co-occur in the roughly 120 validation repertoires. The majority of TCR sequences were rare, yet some public TCRs appeared in many donors. The classifier reportedly diagnosed cytomegalovirus status with high specificity and sensitivity.

The data were produced by immunoSEQ multiplex PCR, yet TCRdb's version contains in-frame clones alone and is incomplete. Here the sample spans just under 150,000 clones, 87% being singletons. The germline V and J ends were trimmed by 0 bases and 8 bases, with 13 bases remaining between them. This CDR3 contains 14 residues. Germline-derived CDR1 and CDR2 are GTSNPN and SVGIG (reference sequence). This TCR was recovered from a man younger than 35 in good health and CMV-seropositive. The gene calls are TRBV30 and TRBJ1-4, with D possibly TRBD1 on 6 matching bases. Input material: PBMCs. CDR3 nucleotide sequence: TGTGCCTGGAGTGTGGGCCAGGGGCGAGAAAAACTGTTTTTT. This translates into CAWSVGQGREKLFF.